This T cell receptor (beta chain) originates from a study of T cell repertoires in cytomegalovirus infection. Across the study: The public TCR beta signatures pointed to both CMV infection and matching HLA type. Study-wide results and limits: Ex vivo responses were dominated by HLA-C-restricted CMV-specific TCR beta clonotypes. The study identified carriers of CMV plus the relevant HLA from cumulative public TCR beta family frequency.

This CDR3 is built from 12 residues. V dropped 2 bases and J dropped 7 bases, with 9 bases sitting between them. Germline-derived CDR1 and CDR2 are KGHSH and LQKENI. About this clonotype: Its antigen remains unknown.

TCRdb used MiXCR to reprocess the reads, holding one entry per CDR3 protein. The repertoire has around 310,000 distinct CDR3 sequences, roughly 29% of them found once; the top ten carry 20%. This clonotype was sampled from a human donor in good health (CMV status not recorded). Some clones in this sample may be carry-over from other donors' samples. This sample comprised cultured PBMCs, obtained from culture after CMV antigen stimulation. The V and J genes are TRBV18 and TRBJ2-7, with D unclear. CDR3 nucleotide sequence: TGTGCCAGCTCACCATCCACCCGGGAGCAGTACTTC. Its protein is CASSPSTREQYF.